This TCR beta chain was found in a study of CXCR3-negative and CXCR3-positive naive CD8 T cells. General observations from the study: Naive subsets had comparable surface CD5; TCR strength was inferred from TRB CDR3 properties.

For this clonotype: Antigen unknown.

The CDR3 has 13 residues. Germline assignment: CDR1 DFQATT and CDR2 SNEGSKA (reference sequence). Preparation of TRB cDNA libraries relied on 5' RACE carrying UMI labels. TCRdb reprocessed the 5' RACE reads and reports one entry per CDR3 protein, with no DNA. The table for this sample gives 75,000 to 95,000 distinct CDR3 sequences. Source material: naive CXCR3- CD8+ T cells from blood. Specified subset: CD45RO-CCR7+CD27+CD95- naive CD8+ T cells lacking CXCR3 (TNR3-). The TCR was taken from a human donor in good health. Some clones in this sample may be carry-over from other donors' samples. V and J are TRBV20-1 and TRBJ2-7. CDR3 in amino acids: CSASVVGPNEQYF.